The TCR beta chain under discussion was sequenced for a study of blood T cell repertoires in COVID-19. Study context: Researchers got acute and convalescent COVID-19 samples from the United States, Italy and Spain. PBMCs, B-cell-depleted T cells, or T cells were the source of the cDNA or gDNA that made up the material.

Authors' methods: Cell counts per sample came from amplifying reference gene primers. TCRdb keeps only in-frame clones here, not all; method: immunoSEQ multiplex PCR. From that table come the V and J calls and clone size; the DNA was used to work out D and trimming. This sample has 65,000 to 95,000 clones, with just under 85% found just once. In its sample, this clone was seen once. The specimen sequenced was peripheral blood. The source of this sequence is a man of 80 years or more with active or convalescent COVID-19.

The CDR3 DNA reads as TGTGCCAGTCACCCAGGGGGCAGGTCACCCCTCCACTTT. This codes for CASHPGGRSPLHF. The chain links TRBV19 to TRBJ1-6; 8 nucleotides align to TRBD1. Germline CDR1 LNHDA, CDR2 SQIVND (reference sequence). There are 13 residues in the CDR3. The junction had 7 bases not matched to a gene; V was cut back by 8 bases and J by 10 bases.